What follows are 23 T cell receptor beta chains derived from one specimen sequenced in a study of T cells in women clearing cervical HPV infection. The method was immunoSEQ multiplex PCR; TCRdb's version includes in-frame clones alone and lacks a portion of them. The sample data list around 30,000 clones. Sequencing was done on a sample of blood buffy coat. Every receptor here comes from a woman aged 18 to 69 with a cervical HPV16 infection that either progressed to CIN3+ or cleared (not recorded which).

CDR3 residues: CASSLQDSPLFF. The DNA read from the CDR3 is TGTGCCAGCAGCTTACAAGATTCACCA. This chain links TRBV5-4 with TRBJ1-4; D uncertain. Sequencing ends 3 residues short of the CDR3 end; the germline J gene provides the rest. The CDR3 is 12 amino acids. Germline V gene data show CDR1 as SGHNT and CDR2 as YYREEE (reference sequence).

With respect to this clone: The read stops 3 residues short of the end of the CDR3; the missing end is completed from the germline J gene. The chain combines TRBV19 with TRBJ1-1; a weak D match, TRBD1 (5 bases). The CDR3 sequence is 13 residues long. Germline assignment: CDR1 LNHDA and CDR2 SQIVND (reference sequence). The ends were cut back, 5 bases at V and 3 bases at J, with 10 bases in the middle. Partial CDR3 DNA: TGTGCCAGTAGTTCACAGGTGTACACTGAA. Translation: CASSSQVYTE. The entire CDR3 protein reads CASSSQVYTEAFF. Using reference TRBV19 and TRBJ1-1 for the parts outside the CDR3, the full variable domain is DGGITQSPKYLFRKEGQNVTLSCEQNLNHDAMYWYRQDPGQGLRLIYYSQIVNDFQKGDIAEGYSVSREKKESFPLTVTSAQKNPTAFYLCASSSQVYTEAFFGQGTRLTVV.

Comment on this clone: Read coverage stops 3 residues before the CDR3 terminus; the germline J gene supplies the remainder. V usage is TRBV20-1 and J usage is TRBJ2-7, with D hard to call. Trimming took off 6 bases at V and 4 bases at J, with 19 bases between the two ends. Germline CDR1 DFQATT, CDR2 SNEGSKA (reference sequence). The CDR3 loop spans 14 amino acids. Incomplete CDR3 DNA: TGCAGTGCCCGAAAAGGGCCTGTAGGGTACGAG. This sequence encodes CSARKGPVGYE. The whole CDR3 protein is CSARKGPVGYEQYF.

Here the CDR3 reads CASSISIEGGYTF. The covered CDR3 bases are TGTGCCAGTAGTATATCGATAGAGGGTGGC. The gene calls are TRBV19 and TRBJ1-2; D ambiguous. The observed sequence ends 3 residues before the CDR3 terminus, with the missing tail filled in from the germline J gene. V was clipped by 2 bases and J by 7 bases, with 11 bases between them. The germline CDR1 and CDR2 sequences are LNHDA and SQIVND (reference sequence). This CDR3 comprises 13 residues.

As for this clone: The read halts 3 residues ahead of the CDR3 end, with the missing end drawn from the germline J gene. The chain recombines TRBV10-2 with TRBJ1-1; 7 nucleotides line up with TRBD1. The CDR3 has 16 residues. Germline values: CDR1 WSHSY, CDR2 SAAADI. The J segment lost 2 bases and the V segment lost 5 bases, leaving 11 bases of the junction unmatched. CDR3 DNA, as far as it was read: TGCGCCAGCAGTTCCCCCTCCGACAGGGCAAACACTGAA. This codes for CASSSPSDRANTE. The full CDR3 protein is CASSSPSDRANTEAFF.

As concerns this clone: The read is 3 residues too short to cover the CDR3 end, so that end is filled in from the germline J gene. The genes are TRBV5-1 and TRBJ2-5, with a weak D call TRBD2 (6 bases). Germline loops: CDR1 SGHRS, CDR2 YFSETQ. V was clipped by 7 bases and J by 2 bases, with 12 bases between them. The CDR3 consists of 13 residues. CDR3 sequence reads: CASGGLPQETQYF. The DNA read from the CDR3 is TGCGCCAGCGGAGGACTACCGCAAGAGACC.

Turning to this clone: With the read ending 3 residues before the CDR3 end, the germline J gene is used to fill in that end. This sequence joins TRBV5-4 and TRBJ1-6; a possible D gene is TRBD1 (6 bases). The CDR3 length is 13 residues. Germline V CDR1 and CDR2: SGHNT, YYREEE (reference sequence). Deletions cut 0 bases from V and 9 bases from J, with 7 bases between. The sequenced part of the CDR3 DNA is TGTGCCAGCAGCTTGGCCAGGGGTTCACCC. Translation gives CASSLARGSP. The CDR3 in its entirety is CASSLARGSPLHF. Full variable domain (remainder filled in from reference TRBV5-4 and TRBJ1-6): ETGVTQSPTHLIKTRGQQVTLRCSSQSGHNTVSWYQQALGQGPQFIFQYYREEENGRGNFPPRFSGLQFPNYSSELNVNALELDDSALYLCASSLARGSPLHFGNGTRLTVT.

The CDR3 protein is CASSRTSRNEQFF. The part of the CDR3 DNA that was read is TGTGCCAGCAGTAGGACTAGTAGGAATGAG. The genes are TRBV6-2 or TRBV6-3 and TRBJ2-1; 7 bases align to TRBD2. The CDR3 goes on 3 residues after the read ends, and that part is filled in from the germline J gene. Germline V lookup: CDR1 MNHEY, CDR2 SVGEGT. The CDR3 runs 13 residues. V shed 5 bases, J shed 7 bases, and the junction held 5 bases outside the gene matches.

A note on this clone: The missing CDR3 end, 3 residues past where the read stops, is filled in from the germline J gene. The rearrangement links TRBV5-1 to TRBJ2-5; 7 bases match TRBD1. J was trimmed by 1 base and V by 1 base; bases with no gene match: 4. CDR1 and CDR2 from the germline V gene are SGHRS and YFSETQ. CDR3 length: 15 residues. The CDR3 sequence is CASSLSPGGQETQYF. The sequenced CDR3 bases are TGCGCCAGCAGCTTGTCGCCAGGGGGCCAAGAGACC.

Points on this clone: The read gets to within 3 residues of the CDR3 end, and the germline J gene fills in the rest. The genes are TRBV7-2 and TRBJ2-5; 7 bases are a match to TRBD2. The CDR3 consists of 14 residues. Trimming cost V 3 bases and J 1 base; bases outside gene matches: 2. Germline V gene lookup returns CDR1 SGHTA and CDR2 FQGNSA. The DNA read from the CDR3 is TGTGCCAGCAGCTTCCAGCGGGGCCAAGAGACC. Amino acids: CASSFQRGQET. The CDR3, in full, reads CASSFQRGQETQYF.

For this clone: The read ends 3 residues before the CDR3 terminus; that terminus is restored from the germline J gene. The genes are TRBV30 and TRBJ2-3; TRBD1 matches at 8 bases. The germline CDR1 and CDR2 sequences are GTSNPN and SVGIG (reference sequence). This CDR3 has 16 residues. Trimming removed 1 base from V and 4 bases from J; junction bases left unmatched: 10. The DNA read from the CDR3 is TGTGCCTGGAGTGCCCCCCGGACAGGGATACCAGATACG. It yields the protein CAWSAPRTGIPDT. Given in full, the CDR3 is CAWSAPRTGIPDTQYF.

Points on this clone: Coverage ceases 3 residues before the CDR3 finishes, and the germline J gene fills in the end. The chain carries TRBV5-1 and TRBJ1-5; D call uncertain. This CDR3 has 15 amino acids. CDR1 and CDR2 (germline): SGHRS, YFSETQ. V was shortened by 0 bases and J by 5 bases, with 12 bases between the two germline ends. Partial CDR3 DNA: TGCGCCAGCAGCTTGGAGGGTGCCCCTTATCAGCCC. Protein product: CASSLEGAPYQP. The complete CDR3 reads CASSLEGAPYQPQHF.

About this clone: The CDR3 extends 3 residues past the end of the read, so its final part is completed from the germline J gene. The chain combines TRBV12-3 or TRBV12-4 with TRBJ2-2; TRBD1 is a possible D gene (6 bases). The CDR3 length is 15 residues. Partial CDR3 DNA: TGTGCCAGCAGCTTGACAGCCCAGGGGAATTCACCG. This translates into CASSLTAQGNSP. The CDR3 in its entirety is CASSLTAQGNSPLFF.

Considering frequency, this clone is large (0.1 to 1%). Read sequence stops 3 residues before the CDR3 end, and the germline J gene provides the missing end. J is TRBJ2-2 and V is TRBV13, with unresolved D. The CDR3 extends over 17 amino acids. Per germline, CDR1 PRHDT and CDR2 FYEKMQ (reference sequence). V lost 5 bases to trimming and J lost 4 bases, with 20 bases between them. Incomplete CDR3 DNA: TGTGCCAGCAGCCTACACAGTAAGCTTGAAGGCACCGGGGAG. Its translation: CASSLHSKLEGTGE. The complete CDR3 reads CASSLHSKLEGTGELFF.

As regards this clone: The read terminates 3 residues ahead of where the CDR3 ends, so the germline J gene completes it. The chain combines TRBV6-2 or TRBV6-3 with TRBJ2-7; 8 bases line up with TRBD2. After removal of 3 bases from V and 4 bases from J, the junction contained 8 bases not matched to a gene. Germline V gives CDR1 MNHEY, CDR2 SVGEGT. The CDR3 is 15 amino acids. The CDR3 bases that were read are TGTGCCAGCAGTTATGGGACTAGTGATTATTACGAG. This encodes CASSYGTSDYYE. The full CDR3 sequence reads CASSYGTSDYYEQYF.

On this clone itself: The sequence runs out 3 residues before the end of the CDR3; the remainder is reconstructed from the germline J gene. The chain has TRBV2 and TRBJ1-2, with TRBD1 matching over 9 bases. The CDR3 runs 13 residues. Germline V gives CDR1 SNHLY, CDR2 FYNNEI. The CDR3: CASSGTGQETYTF. Incomplete CDR3 DNA: TGTGCCAGCAGCGGGACAGGGCAAGAGACC.

Notes on this clone: The read is 3 residues too short to cover the CDR3 end, so that end is filled in from the germline J gene. The chain links TRBV5-6 to TRBJ2-7, with TRBD1 matching 7 bases. CDR1 is SGHDT, CDR2 YYEEEE, per germline. The CDR3 loop spans 15 amino acids. Losses at the gene ends were 4 bases for V and 4 bases for J; bases not matched to a gene: 11. CDR3 DNA (partial): TGTGCCAGCAGCGGGACAGATCTAAATAAATACGAG. Its protein is CASSGTDLNKYE. The full CDR3 protein reads CASSGTDLNKYEQYF.

As for this clone: The CDR3 is cut off 3 residues early in the read; its end comes from the germline J gene. This chain uses TRBV7-3 with TRBJ1-1; D unresolved. CDR3 length: 13 residues. Germline V gene data show CDR1 as SGHTA and CDR2 as FQGTGA. V lost 2 bases and J 1 base, leaving 5 bases between the germline ends. CDR3: CASSLAENTEAFF. The sequenced part of the CDR3 DNA is TGTGCCAGCAGCTTAGCGGAGAACACTGAA.

A word on this clone: Sequencing ends 3 residues short of the CDR3 end; the germline J gene provides the rest. The chain recombines TRBV19 with TRBJ2-2, with 8 bases that match TRBD1. CDR1 is LNHDA, CDR2 SQIVND, per germline (reference sequence). This CDR3 has 13 amino acids. The trim removed 6 bases at V and 6 bases at J, leaving 3 bases unmatched. CDR3 DNA (partial): TGTGCCAGTAGGACGACAGGGGCCGGGGAG. Translating it yields CASRTTGAGE. The whole CDR3 sequence is CASRTTGAGELFF.

With respect to this clone: The DNA ends 3 residues before the CDR3 does, and the rest of the CDR3 is filled in from the germline J gene. V gene TRBV18 combines with J gene TRBJ2-7; TRBD1 agrees at 9 bases. Germline V gene sequence: CDR1 KGHSH, CDR2 LQKENI. V shed 3 bases and J 3 bases; nucleotides not matched to a gene: 3. The CDR3 runs to 14 residues. The CDR3 region is CASSPGQGYYEQYF. The CDR3 bases that were read are TGTGCCAGCTCACCCGGACAGGGGTACTACGAG.

Points on this clone: The read gets to within 3 residues of the CDR3 end, and the germline J gene fills in the rest. The chain couples TRBV20-1 to TRBJ2-1; 9 positions agree with TRBD2. CDR1 is DFQATT and CDR2 is SNEGSKA in the germline V gene (reference sequence). J was trimmed by 7 bases and V by 3 bases; bases with no gene match: 10. The CDR3 is 15 residues long. The CDR3 bases that were read are TGCAGTGCTAGCGGACCGGGACTAGCAGTAAATGAG. Translating it yields CSASGPGLAVNE. In full, the CDR3 is CSASGPGLAVNEQFF.

In the case of this clone: With the read ending 3 residues before the CDR3 end, the germline J gene is used to fill in that end. The chain has TRBV5-8 and TRBJ1-6, with D possibly being TRBD1 (6 bases). This CDR3 region has 14 residues. The V and J ends lost 6 bases and 9 bases respectively, with 16 bases between them. CDR1 SGHTS and CDR2 YDEGEE come from the germline V gene. The DNA read from the CDR3 is TGTGCCAGCACCTGGGGGGGCAGGGGTTCACCC. It specifies CASTWGGRGSP. The entire CDR3 protein is CASTWGGRGSPLHF.

With respect to this clone: The read terminates 3 residues before the CDR3 end, so the remaining end is supplied by the germline J gene. The V gene is TRBV29-1, the J gene TRBJ1-5, with D unresolved. CDR1 and CDR2 from the germline V gene are SQVTM and ANQGSEA. Trimming left V 4 bases short and J 3 bases short, with 10 bases between. CDR3 length: 13 amino acids. The CDR3 spells CSVVYNNNQPQHF. The part of the CDR3 DNA that was read is TGCAGCGTTGTTTATAACAACAATCAGCCC.